Each of the 28 T cell receptor beta chains below was sequenced from the same sample in a study of shared clonotypes between healthy human individuals. Sequencing used immunoSEQ multiplex PCR; TCRdb keeps in-frame clones, though not all of them. The table has roughly 220,000 clones, approximately 70% seen once; the top ten hold 11%. The sequencing sample was made of memory CD4+ T cells sorted from blood. Subset noted: CD45RA-negative fraction. These receptors originate from a man aged 25-45 years in good health.

This chain uses TRBV5-1 with TRBJ2-3, with 9 bases identical to TRBD1. V shed 4 bases and J 1 base; nucleotides not matched to a gene: 4. The CDR3 is made up of 15 amino acids. The V gene's germline CDR1 is SGHRS and CDR2 YFSETQ. The CDR3 protein is CASSPGQGGTDTQYF. DNA for the CDR3: TGCGCCAGCAGCCCGGGACAGGGTGGCACAGATACGCAGTATTTT.

J is TRBJ2-5 and V is TRBV5-4, with TRBD1 matching over 7 bases. Germline values: CDR1 SGHNT, CDR2 YYREEE (reference sequence). The CDR3 has 14 amino acids. V lost 3 bases to trimming and J lost 5 bases; unmatched junction nucleotides: 7. The CDR3 DNA is TGTGCCAGCAGCTGGATAGGGGGCGGGGAGACCCAGTACTTC. Translated: CASSWIGGGETQYF. Looking up the rest from reference TRBV5-4 and TRBJ2-5 gives the full variable domain: ETGVTQSPTHLIKTRGQQVTLRCSSQSGHNTVSWYQQALGQGPQFIFQYYREEENGRGNFPPRFSGLQFPNYSSELNVNALELDDSALYLCASSWIGGGETQYFGPGTRLLVL.

Concerning this clone: Germline and junction disagree at one end, which may indicate a read error. The chain is built from TRBV2 and TRBJ1-5; D is ambiguous. Germline V lookup: CDR1 SNHLY, CDR2 FYNNEI. This CDR3 region has 13 residues. This chain's CDR3 is CASREDGRYPQHF. For the CDR3, the DNA is TGTGCCAGCAGGGAAGATGGACGGTACCCCCAGCATTTT.

This sequence joins TRBV14 and TRBJ2-1; D is perhaps TRBD1 (8 bases). V was clipped by 5 bases and J by 6 bases, with 14 bases between them. Germline CDR1 SGHDN, CDR2 FVKESK. The CDR3 runs 14 residues. CDR3 amino acids: CASSVDREGNEQFF. The CDR3 DNA reads as TGTGCCAGCAGCGTGGACAGGGAGGGCAATGAGCAGTTCTTC.

This clone was detected only once. This chain links TRBV12-2 with TRBJ2-5; the D call TRBD2 from the table was never checked on the DNA. TRBV12-2 is an annotated pseudogene. There are 17 residues in the CDR3. The CDR3 reads CASRLRPLAGGGETQYF. The CDR3 coding sequence is TGTGCAAGTCGCTTAAGGCCACTAGCGGGAGGGGGGGAGACCCAGTACTTC.

The chain joins TRBV6-5 to TRBJ2-7; 8 positions agree with TRBD2. The CDR3 length is 15 residues. CDR1 MNHEY and CDR2 SVGAGI come from the germline V gene. Trimming took 5 bases from V and 4 from J; bases not matched to a gene: 10. The CDR3 DNA sequence: TGTGCCAGCAGTCCTCGGAGGACTAGCCTGTACGAGCAGTACTTC. Translated, it gives CASSPRRTSLYEQYF.

The rearrangement joins TRBV5-5 to TRBJ2-1, with TRBD2 matching over 7 bases. This CDR3 contains 14 residues. J was trimmed by 8 bases and V by 6 bases; bases with no gene match: 11. From germline, CDR1 is SGHKS and CDR2 YYEKEE (reference sequence). Here the CDR3 reads CASTSRVGGHEQFF. The CDR3 DNA sequence: TGTGCCAGCACCTCCCGGGTGGGAGGGCATGAGCAGTTCTTC. Full variable domain (missing parts from reference TRBV5-5 and TRBJ2-1): DAGVTQSPTHLIKTRGQQVTLRCSPISGHKSVSWYQQVLGQGPQFIFQYYEKEERGRGNFPDRFSARQFPNYSSELNVNALLLGDSALYLCASTSRVGGHEQFFGPGTRLTVL.

The V and J genes are TRBV4-2 and TRBJ1-4, with a weak D call TRBD1 (5 bases). The germline V and J ends were trimmed by 1 base and 6 bases, with 9 bases remaining between them. This CDR3 has 14 residues. The germline CDR1 and CDR2 sequences are LGHNA and YNFKEQ. CDR3 protein: CASSQGQGYEKLFF. DNA for the CDR3: TGTGCCAGCAGCCAAGGGCAGGGCTATGAAAAACTGTTTTTT.

The genes are TRBV10-1 and TRBJ2-1; D gene unclear. The CDR3 spans 14 residues. CDR1 is WNHNN, CDR2 SYGVQD, per germline (reference sequence). V was trimmed by 3 bases and J by 8 bases, leaving 14 bases between them. CDR3 region: CASSDPGRNDEQFF. CDR3 coding DNA: TGCGCCAGCAGTGACCCGGGTAGGAACGATGAGCAGTTCTTC.

This chain connects TRBV28 to TRBJ1-5; TRBD1 might be the D (5 bases). This CDR3 is built from 14 residues. The germline CDR1 and CDR2 sequences are MDHEN and SYDVKM. V was pared by 4 bases and J by 7 bases, with 14 bases between. DNA for the CDR3: TGTGCCAGCAGTTGGGGCTATGAGGTACAGCCCCAGCATTTT. It is translated as CASSWGYEVQPQHF.

J is TRBJ2-3 and V is TRBV5-1; D is undetermined. Trimming shortened V by 1 base and J by 5 bases, and 8 bases separated the two germline ends. The CDR3 loop spans 13 amino acids. CDR1 is SGHRS and CDR2 is YFSETQ in the germline V gene. CDR3 residues: CASSLFPLDTQYF. DNA for the CDR3: TGCGCCAGCAGCTTGTTTCCCCTAGATACGCAGTATTTT.

The chain couples TRBV27 to TRBJ1-4, with TRBD1 matching 8 bases. The germline V gene encodes CDR1 MNHEY and CDR2 SMNVEV (reference sequence). V shed 0 bases and J 7 bases; nucleotides not matched to a gene: 10. The CDR3 totals 17 residues. The CDR3 loop is CASSLSLRTGIGEKLFF. The CDR3 region has the DNA TGTGCCAGCAGTTTATCCCTCCGGACAGGGATAGGTGAAAAACTGTTTTTT.

The chain has TRBV2 and TRBJ2-6; D not certain. The CDR3 covers 15 residues. Germline V gene data show CDR1 as SNHLY and CDR2 as FYNNEI. V lost 6 bases, J lost 0 bases, and 9 bases lay in between. The DNA for the CDR3 is TGTGCCAGCAGCCGAGAGGCCTCTGGGGCCAACGTCCTGACTTTC. Translation: CASSREASGANVLTF.

This chain joins TRBV7-9 and TRBJ2-7; D is undetermined. The CDR3 loop spans 14 amino acids. Deletions cut 5 bases from V and 6 bases from J, with 17 bases between. Germline V lookup: CDR1 SEHNR, CDR2 FQNEAQ (reference sequence). The CDR3 here is CASSLQGALREQYF. The CDR3 DNA is TGTGCCAGCAGCCTACAAGGAGCTCTACGCGAGCAGTACTTC.

This clone was counted once. This rearrangement joins TRBV4-1 to TRBJ2-3; TRBD2 agrees at 9 bases. Looked up from germline, CDR1 is MGHRA and CDR2 is YSYEKL. The V gene end was trimmed by 2 bases and the J gene end by 5 bases; junction bases not matched to a gene: 5. The CDR3 contains 15 residues. The CDR3 DNA sequence: TGCGCCAGCAGCCAACCGGGACTAGCAAAAGATACGCAGTATTTT. Residues: CASSQPGLAKDTQYF.

This clone was seen a handful of times. The chain links TRBV5-1 to TRBJ2-7; either TRBD1 or TRBD2 may supply D (5 bases each). This CDR3 is built from 18 residues. CDR1 and CDR2 (germline): SGHRS, YFSETQ. V lost 5 bases and J 2 bases, leaving 26 bases between the germline ends. The CDR3 DNA reads TGCGCCAGCAGTCATCCCCTCTCCCGGGACCGGAACACCTACGAGCAGTACTTC. It is translated as CASSHPLSRDRNTYEQYF.

The gene calls are TRBV10-1 and TRBJ1-5; possibly TRBD1 for D (6 bases). The length of the CDR3 is 13 residues. Trimming pared 2 bases from V and 5 bases from J, leaving 7 bases between. The germline gives CDR1 WNHNN, CDR2 SYGVQD (reference sequence). The CDR3 bases are TGCGCCAGCAGTGAGCAGGGGCATCAGCCCCAGCATTTT. The encoded protein is CASSEQGHQPQHF.

The chain combines TRBV2 with TRBJ1-2; maybe TRBD1 (5 bases). CDR1 is SNHLY and CDR2 is FYNNEI in the germline V gene. The CDR3 runs to 14 residues. V was trimmed by 6 bases and J by 8 bases, leaving 19 bases between them. The CDR3 spells CASSTGTLMAGYTF. The CDR3 region has the DNA TGTGCCAGCAGCACCGGGACCCTAATGGCGGGCTACACCTTC.

V gene TRBV5-5 combines with J gene TRBJ1-3, with 8 bases matching TRBD1. The CDR3 is 14 residues long. V was pared by 0 bases and J by 4 bases, with 0 bases of the junction left unmatched. Looked up from germline, CDR1 is SGHKS and CDR2 is YYEKEE (reference sequence). CDR3 in DNA: TGTGCCAGCAGCTTGGGGACAGGGGGAAACACCATATATTTT. Protein product: CASSLGTGGNTIYF.

The rearrangement joins TRBV14 to TRBJ1-2; possible D gene TRBD1, 5 bases. V was clipped by 5 bases and J by 2 bases, with 12 bases between them. The germline V gene encodes CDR1 SGHDN and CDR2 FVKESK. The CDR3 length is 14 residues. CDR3 amino acids: CASSYGRTNYGYTF. The CDR3 bases are TGTGCCAGCAGCTATGGACGGACAAACTATGGCTACACCTTC.

The chain combines TRBV7-2 with TRBJ1-1; D is unclear. Germline CDR1 reads SGHTA; CDR2 reads FQGNSA. The V end lost 3 bases, the J end lost 0 bases, and 11 bases lay between the germline ends. The CDR3 runs to 15 residues. The DNA for the CDR3 is TGTGCCAGCAGCTTGACCAGAAGCATGAACACTGAAGCTTTCTTT. Its translation is CASSLTRSMNTEAFF.

This clone was seen a few times. The CDR3: CAWSQTGGNTIYF. CDR3 nucleotide sequence: TGTGCCTGGAGCCAGACAGGGGGGAACACCATATATTTT. The chain has TRBV30 and TRBJ1-3; TRBD1 matches at 9 bases. From germline, CDR1 is GTSNPN and CDR2 SVGIG (reference sequence). The junction had 4 bases not matched to a gene; V was cut back by 3 bases and J by 7 bases. The CDR3 extends over 13 amino acids.

The chain has TRBV5-6 and TRBJ2-1, with 12 nucleotides matching TRBD2. Unmatched junction bases numbered 14, after V lost 3 bases and J lost 4 bases. The germline V gene encodes CDR1 SGHDT and CDR2 YYEEEE. The CDR3 totals 19 residues. The CDR3 region is CASSSARTSGVGTYNEQFF. The CDR3 region has the DNA TGTGCCAGCAGCTCCGCGAGGACTAGCGGGGTGGGTACTTACAATGAGCAGTTCTTC.

Only a few counts were recorded for this clone. This chain uses TRBV28 with TRBJ1-5, with TRBD1 identical over 7 bases. The CDR3 consists of 15 residues. Germline assignment: CDR1 MDHEN and CDR2 SYDVKM. With 7 bases clipped from V and 5 bases from J, the junction kept 11 bases outside the gene matches. CDR3 coding DNA: TGTGCCAGCACCAAACCTCCAGGGGGGTATCAGCCCCAGCATTTT. Amino acid sequence: CASTKPPGGYQPQHF.

This sequence joins TRBV29-1 and TRBJ2-2, with 7 bases aligning to TRBD1. The CDR3 is 12 amino acids. Germline V gene data show CDR1 as SQVTM and CDR2 as ANQGSEA. The V segment lost 6 bases and the J segment 6 bases; nucleotides outside the gene matches: 4. Written as DNA, the CDR3 is TGCAGCGTATCGACAGGGCCCGGGGAGCTGTTTTTT. Translating gives CSVSTGPGELFF.

This clone was counted at least ten times. The chain combines TRBV28 with TRBJ2-1; 14 bases are a match to TRBD2. CDR3 size: 16 residues. Germline CDR1 is MDHEN and CDR2 is SYDVKM. Germline trimming cut 6 bases from V and 1 base from J; bases unmatched to any gene: 2. CDR3 residues: CASRGLAGVSYNEQFF. DNA of the CDR3: TGTGCCAGCAGGGGACTAGCGGGAGTATCCTACAATGAGCAGTTCTTC.

The gene calls are TRBV6-5 and TRBJ2-7; TRBD2 might be the D (5 bases). The CDR3 is made up of 12 amino acids. The V gene lost 4 bases and the J gene lost 7 bases, with 11 bases spanning the gap. Germline loops: CDR1 MNHEY, CDR2 SVGAGI. The CDR3 nucleotides read TGTGCCAGCAGTTGGGGTACGGGAGAGCAGTACTTC. Translated: CASSWGTGEQYF.

The rearrangement joins TRBV6-6 to TRBJ1-2, with 8 bases that match TRBD1. There are 14 residues in the CDR3. Looked up from germline, CDR1 is MNHNY and CDR2 is SVGAGI (reference sequence). The junction had 6 bases not matched to a gene; V was cut back by 4 bases and J by 5 bases. The chain's CDR3 is CASSFDRGLYGYTF. As DNA, the CDR3 is TGTGCCAGCAGTTTTGACAGGGGATTGTATGGCTACACCTTC.